This entry lists 20 T cell receptor beta chains sequenced from one sample in a study of T cell responses to AZD1222 COVID-19 vaccine. TCRdb keeps only in-frame clones here, not all; method: immunoSEQ multiplex PCR. In the table there are approximately 150,000 clones, 92% of which are singletons. The input for sequencing was peripheral blood, taken on day 0 of AZD1222 vaccination. Every receptor here comes from an adult in good health.

This chain uses TRBV19 with TRBJ2-7, with D perhaps matching TRBD2 (5 bases). V lost 4 bases to trimming and J lost 1 base, with 14 bases between them. The CDR3 has 15 amino acids. Looked up from germline, CDR1 is LNHDA and CDR2 is SQIVND (reference sequence). CDR3 sequence (DNA): TGTGCCAGTAGTAGGGAGATACAGAGATCCTACGAGCAGTACTTC. It specifies CASSREIQRSYEQYF.

V gene TRBV5-1 combines with J gene TRBJ1-3; the D is unclear. Germline loops: CDR1 SGHRS, CDR2 YFSETQ. The CDR3 extends over 14 amino acids. V lost 3 bases, J lost 4 bases, and 11 bases lay in between. The CDR3 nucleotides read TGCGCCAGCAGCTCGGACGGTATAGGAAACACCATATATTTT. Its translation: CASSSDGIGNTIYF. The full variable domain, in which reference TRBV5-1 and TRBJ1-3 provide the parts outside the CDR3, is KAGVTQTPRYLIKTRGQQVTLSCSPISGHRSVSWYQQTPGQGLQFLFEYFSETQRNKGNFPGRFSGRQFSNSRSEMNVSTLELGDSALYLCASSSDGIGNTIYFGEGSWLTVV.

The chain uses TRBV5-6 and TRBJ2-1; 12 bases align to TRBD1. Germline assignment: CDR1 SGHDT and CDR2 YYEEEE. This CDR3 contains 16 residues. J lost 12 bases, V lost 3 bases, and 13 bases had no gene match. The CDR3 DNA is TGTGCCAGCAGCTCGGGACAGGGGGCGTTAGCGGGTGGGCAGTTCTTC. Translation gives CASSSGQGALAGGQFF.

The V call is TRBV7-3, the J call TRBJ2-2; the D is unclear. The V gene's germline CDR1 is SGHTA and CDR2 FQGTGA. The length of the CDR3 is 13 residues. Trimming removed 6 bases from V and 4 bases from J, with 9 bases in between. DNA for the CDR3: TGTGCCAGCAGGGGCCAATCCACCGGGGAGCTGTTTTTT. Translation gives CASRGQSTGELFF.

This rearrangement joins TRBV4-2 to TRBJ2-7; possibly TRBD2 for D (6 bases). Trimming pared 3 bases from V and 4 bases from J, leaving 16 bases between. The germline V gene has CDR1 LGHNA and CDR2 YNFKEQ. The length of the CDR3 is 15 residues. DNA of the CDR3: TGTGCCAGCAGCCACCACCAAGCGGGCCAGTACGAGCAGTACTTC. Translating it yields CASSHHQAGQYEQYF.

The rearrangement links TRBV28 to TRBJ2-6, with D hard to call. From germline, CDR1 is MDHEN and CDR2 SYDVKM. This CDR3 has 10 residues. The DNA of the CDR3 is TGTGGGGCTGGGGCCAACGTCCTGACTTTC. Its translation: CGAGANVLTF.

The CDR3 region is CASSGTSGNDNEQFF. CDR3 DNA: TGTGCCAGCAGCGGGACTAGCGGGAACGACAATGAGCAGTTCTTC. This chain connects TRBV5-6 to TRBJ2-1; 13 positions match TRBD2. V lost 4 bases to trimming and J lost 5 bases; unmatched junction nucleotides: 3. The CDR3 is 15 amino acids. CDR1 is SGHDT and CDR2 is YYEEEE in the germline V gene.

The rearrangement uses TRBV6-5 and TRBJ2-3; the match to TRBD2 covers 7 bases. Germline V gives CDR1 MNHEY, CDR2 SVGAGI. The J segment lost 9 bases and the V segment lost 4 bases, leaving 10 bases of the junction unmatched. This CDR3 comprises 14 residues. CDR3 in amino acids: CASSFYREVGTQYF. CDR3 in DNA: TGTGCCAGCAGTTTTTACCGGGAGGTAGGGACGCAGTATTTT.

The chain carries TRBV30 and TRBJ2-7; D ambiguous. V was shortened by 1 base and J by 5 bases, with 6 bases between the two germline ends. The CDR3 length is 11 residues. Germline V CDR1 and CDR2: GTSNPN, SVGIG (reference sequence). The DNA for the CDR3 is TGTGCCTGGAGTGGGGTCGACGAGCAGTACTTC. The encoded protein is CAWSGVDEQYF.

This chain uses TRBV6-1 with TRBJ2-2; either TRBD1 or TRBD2 may fit D (5 bases each). The CDR3 extends over 14 amino acids. CDR1 is MNHNS and CDR2 is SASEGT in the germline V gene. V was pared by 1 base and J by 8 bases, with 11 bases between. CDR3 sequence reads: CASSEVQGAGELFF. The DNA for the CDR3 is TGTGCCAGCAGTGAAGTCCAGGGAGCAGGGGAGCTGTTTTTT.

This chain joins TRBV2 and TRBJ2-3, with D possibly being TRBD1 (5 bases). The CDR3 has 14 residues. CDR1 and CDR2 (germline): SNHLY, FYNNEI. V lost 3 bases and J lost 2, with 9 bases in between. The CDR3 DNA reads TGTGCCAGCAGTGACCAGGGCTACACAGATACGCAGTATTTT. Translation gives CASSDQGYTDTQYF.

V usage is TRBV4-1 and J usage is TRBJ2-1, with a tentative D call TRBD2 (5 bases). CDR3 length: 9 amino acids. V was clipped by 11 bases and J by 8 bases, with 7 bases between them. Germline V CDR1 and CDR2: MGHRA, YSYEKL. CDR3 amino acids: CAARDEQFF. The CDR3 region has the DNA TGCGCCGCGAGGGATGAGCAGTTCTTC.

The chain is built from TRBV9 and TRBJ2-7; D could derive from TRBD1 or TRBD2 (5 bases each). CDR1 SGDLS and CDR2 YYNGEE come from the germline V gene. V lost 0 bases and J lost 1, with 11 bases in between. The CDR3 is 15 residues long. The CDR3 coding sequence is TGTGCCAGCAGCGTAGCGCCGGGGCCGTCCTACGAGCAGTACTTC. Translating it yields CASSVAPGPSYEQYF.

The chain has TRBV18 and TRBJ1-2; 7 nucleotides match TRBD1. Germline lookup yields CDR1 KGHSH and CDR2 LQKENI. The CDR3 loop spans 14 amino acids. Trimming removed 6 bases from V and 2 bases from J; junction bases left unmatched: 6. CDR3 bases: TGTGCCAGCTCGGCCGACAGGGTGAACTATGGCTACACCTTC. Encoded protein: CASSADRVNYGYTF.

V and J are TRBV28 and TRBJ1-2, with unresolved D. Trimming pared 5 bases from V and 1 base from J, leaving 17 bases between. Looked up from germline, CDR1 is MDHEN and CDR2 is SYDVKM. This CDR3 is 16 amino acids long. DNA for the CDR3: TGTGCCAGCAGTCCCCGGACGTCGTGGTATAACTATGGCTACACCTTC. Protein: CASSPRTSWYNYGYTF.

The chain carries TRBV6-5 and TRBJ1-4; no clear D. The germline gives CDR1 MNHEY, CDR2 SVGAGI. Trimming took off 3 bases at V and 10 bases at J, with 15 bases between the two ends. This CDR3 comprises 14 residues. CDR3 region: CASSYLIYFRKLFF. In DNA form, the CDR3 reads TGTGCCAGCAGTTATTTGATCTACTTCAGAAAACTGTTTTTT.

The genes are TRBV11-2 and TRBJ1-1; D is unresolved. CDR3 length: 14 residues. Looked up from germline, CDR1 is SGHAT and CDR2 is FQNNGV. The V end was cut by 4 bases, the J end by 5 bases, with 14 bases between. CDR3 sequence (DNA): TGTGCCAGCAGCTCCACACGACGGCGTACTGAAGCTTTCTTT. Translated: CASSSTRRRTEAFF.

The V and J genes are TRBV29-1 and TRBJ1-1; D is undetermined. The length of the CDR3 is 13 residues. V was pared by 3 bases and J by 5 bases, with 13 bases between. Germline V lookup: CDR1 SQVTM, CDR2 ANQGSEA. The CDR3 spells CSVEVGLATEAFF. The CDR3 nucleotides are TGCAGCGTTGAGGTAGGGTTGGCGACTGAAGCTTTCTTT.

The chain couples TRBV6-5 to TRBJ1-6; no reliable D call. The CDR3 consists of 15 residues. V was shortened by 2 bases and J by 14 bases, with 19 bases between the two germline ends. CDR1 and CDR2 from the germline V gene are MNHEY and SVGAGI. The CDR3 sequence: CASSYMLGSGYSLHF. The CDR3 DNA reads as TGTGCCAGCAGTTACATGTTGGGAAGCGGATATTCCCTCCACTTT.

This clone has a handful of counts. This rearrangement joins TRBV6-4 to TRBJ2-2; D gene ambiguous. CDR1 is MRHNA, CDR2 SNTAGT, per germline. With 2 bases removed from V and 5 bases from J, the gap between germline ends came to 6 bases. The CDR3 is made up of 13 amino acids. CDR3 in amino acids: CASSDQDTGELFF. CDR3 nucleotides: TGTGCCAGCAGTGACCAGGATACCGGGGAGCTGTTTTTT.